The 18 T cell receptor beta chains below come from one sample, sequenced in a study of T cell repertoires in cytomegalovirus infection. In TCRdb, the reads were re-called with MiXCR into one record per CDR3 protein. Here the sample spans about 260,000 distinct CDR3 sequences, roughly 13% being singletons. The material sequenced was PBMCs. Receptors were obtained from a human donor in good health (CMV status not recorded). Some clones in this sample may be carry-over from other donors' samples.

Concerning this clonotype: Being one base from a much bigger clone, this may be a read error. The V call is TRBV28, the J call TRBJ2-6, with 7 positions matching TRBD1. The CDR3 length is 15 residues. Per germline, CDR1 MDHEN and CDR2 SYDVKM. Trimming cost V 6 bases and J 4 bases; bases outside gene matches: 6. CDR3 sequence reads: CASRQTGTGANVLTF. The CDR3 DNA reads TGTGCCAGCAGGCAGACAGGGACCGGGGCCAACGTCCTGACTTTC.

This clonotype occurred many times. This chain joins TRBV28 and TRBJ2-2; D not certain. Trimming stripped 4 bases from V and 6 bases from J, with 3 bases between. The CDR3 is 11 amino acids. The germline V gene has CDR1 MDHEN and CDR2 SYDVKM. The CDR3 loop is CASSWSGELFF. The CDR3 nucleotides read TGTGCCAGCAGTTGGTCCGGGGAGCTGTTTTTT.

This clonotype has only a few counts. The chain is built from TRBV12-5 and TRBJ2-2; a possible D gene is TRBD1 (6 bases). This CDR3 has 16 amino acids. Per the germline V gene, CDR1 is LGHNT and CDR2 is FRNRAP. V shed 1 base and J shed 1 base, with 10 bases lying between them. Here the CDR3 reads CASGLGLQGNTGELFF. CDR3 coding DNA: TGTGCTAGTGGTTTGGGCCTACAGGGGAACACCGGGGAGCTGTTTTTT.

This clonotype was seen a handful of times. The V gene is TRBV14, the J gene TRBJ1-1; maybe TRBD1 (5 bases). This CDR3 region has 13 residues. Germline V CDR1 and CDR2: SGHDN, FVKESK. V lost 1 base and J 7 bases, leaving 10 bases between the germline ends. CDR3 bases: TGTGCCAGCAGCCAAGTGTTAGGGGTTGAAGCTTTCTTT. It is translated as CASSQVLGVEAFF.

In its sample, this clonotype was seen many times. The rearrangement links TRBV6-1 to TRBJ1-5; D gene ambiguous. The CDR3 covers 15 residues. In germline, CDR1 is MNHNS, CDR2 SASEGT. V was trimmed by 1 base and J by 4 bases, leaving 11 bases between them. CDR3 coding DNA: TGTGCCAGCAGTGAAGATGTAGGTGAGAATCAGCCCCAGCATTTT. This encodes CASSEDVGENQPQHF.

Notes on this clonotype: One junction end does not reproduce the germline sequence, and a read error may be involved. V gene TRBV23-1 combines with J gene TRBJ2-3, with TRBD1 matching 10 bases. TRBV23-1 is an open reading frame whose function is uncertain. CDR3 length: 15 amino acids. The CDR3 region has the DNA TGCGCCAGCAGACCCCGGGACAGGGGCACAAATACGCAGTATTTT. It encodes CASRPRDRGTNTQYF.

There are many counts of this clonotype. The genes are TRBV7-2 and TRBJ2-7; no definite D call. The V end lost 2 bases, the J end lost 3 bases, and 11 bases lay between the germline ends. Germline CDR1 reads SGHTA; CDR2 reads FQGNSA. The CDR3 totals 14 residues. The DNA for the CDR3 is TGTGCCAGCAGCTTAAACCTCAGGAACTACGAGCAGTACTTC. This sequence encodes CASSLNLRNYEQYF.

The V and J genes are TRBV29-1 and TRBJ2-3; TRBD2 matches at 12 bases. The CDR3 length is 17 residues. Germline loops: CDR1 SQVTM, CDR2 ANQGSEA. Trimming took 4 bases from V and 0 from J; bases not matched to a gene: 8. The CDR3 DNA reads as TGCAGCGTTGTGTCCCTTGGGACTAGCGGGAGCACAGATACGCAGTATTTT. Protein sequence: CSVVSLGTSGSTDTQYF.

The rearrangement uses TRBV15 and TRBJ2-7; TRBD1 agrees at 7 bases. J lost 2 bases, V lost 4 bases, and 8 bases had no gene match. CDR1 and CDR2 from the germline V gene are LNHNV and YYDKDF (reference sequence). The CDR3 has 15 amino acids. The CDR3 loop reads CATSTTGVNPYEQYF. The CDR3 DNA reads TGTGCCACCAGCACTACAGGGGTTAACCCCTACGAGCAGTACTTC.

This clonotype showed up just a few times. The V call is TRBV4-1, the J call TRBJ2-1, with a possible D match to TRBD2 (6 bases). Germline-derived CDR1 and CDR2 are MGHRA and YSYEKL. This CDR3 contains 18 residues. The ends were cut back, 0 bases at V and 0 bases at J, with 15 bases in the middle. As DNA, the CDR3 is TGCGCCAGCAGCCAAGATTCCCTAGCGCCTAGCTCCTACAATGAGCAGTTCTTC. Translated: CASSQDSLAPSSYNEQFF.

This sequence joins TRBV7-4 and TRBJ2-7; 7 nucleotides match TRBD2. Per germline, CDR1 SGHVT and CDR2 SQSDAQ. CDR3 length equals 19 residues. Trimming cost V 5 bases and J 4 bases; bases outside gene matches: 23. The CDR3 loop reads CASSNFFGTNGRSQYEQYF. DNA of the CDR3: TGTGCCAGCAGCAACTTTTTCGGGACTAACGGGAGAAGCCAATACGAGCAGTACTTC.

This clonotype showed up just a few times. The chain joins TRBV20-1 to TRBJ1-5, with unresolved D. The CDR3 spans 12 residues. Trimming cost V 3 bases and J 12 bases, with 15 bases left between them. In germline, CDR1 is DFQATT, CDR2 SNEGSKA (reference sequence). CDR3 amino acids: CSASSSTLLQHF. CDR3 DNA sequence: TGCAGTGCTAGTAGCTCCACTCTTCTCCAGCATTTT.

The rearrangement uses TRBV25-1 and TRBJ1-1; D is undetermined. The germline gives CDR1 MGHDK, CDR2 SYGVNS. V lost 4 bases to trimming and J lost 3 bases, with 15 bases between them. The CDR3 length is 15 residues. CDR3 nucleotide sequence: TGTGCCAGCAGTGCCAATCACCCGCAAGACACTGAAGCTTTCTTT. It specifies CASSANHPQDTEAFF.

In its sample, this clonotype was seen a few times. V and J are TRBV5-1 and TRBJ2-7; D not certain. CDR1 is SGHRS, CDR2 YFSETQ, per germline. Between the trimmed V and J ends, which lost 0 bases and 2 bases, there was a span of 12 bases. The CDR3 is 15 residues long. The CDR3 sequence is CASSLVSGLTYEQYF. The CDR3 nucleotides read TGCGCCAGCAGCTTGGTGTCAGGCTTAACCTACGAGCAGTACTTC.

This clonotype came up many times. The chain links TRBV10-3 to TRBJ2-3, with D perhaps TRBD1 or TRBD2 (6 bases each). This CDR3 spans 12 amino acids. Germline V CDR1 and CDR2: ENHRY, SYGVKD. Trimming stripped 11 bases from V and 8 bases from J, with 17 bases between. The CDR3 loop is CAQKGGDGTQYF. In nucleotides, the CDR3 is TGTGCCCAAAAGGGGGGTGATGGTACGCAGTATTTT.

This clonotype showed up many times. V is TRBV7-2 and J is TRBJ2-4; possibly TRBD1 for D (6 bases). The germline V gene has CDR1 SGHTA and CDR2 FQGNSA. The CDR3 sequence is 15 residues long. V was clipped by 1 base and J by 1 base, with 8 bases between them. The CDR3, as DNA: TGTGCCAGCAGCTTAGTCCAGGGGGCCAAAAACATTCAGTACTTC. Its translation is CASSLVQGAKNIQYF.

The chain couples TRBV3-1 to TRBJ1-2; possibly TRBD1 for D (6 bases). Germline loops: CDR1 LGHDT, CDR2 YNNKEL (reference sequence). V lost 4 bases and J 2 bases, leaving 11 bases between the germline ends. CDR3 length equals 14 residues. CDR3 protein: CASSPSTGNYGYTF. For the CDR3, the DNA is TGTGCCAGCAGCCCATCTACAGGGAACTATGGCTACACCTTC.

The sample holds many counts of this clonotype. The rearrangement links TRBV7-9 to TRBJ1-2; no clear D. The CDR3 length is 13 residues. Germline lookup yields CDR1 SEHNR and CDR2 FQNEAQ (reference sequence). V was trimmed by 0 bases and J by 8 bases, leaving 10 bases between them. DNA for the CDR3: TGTGCCAGCAGCTTAGCGCTTGGGTACGGCTACACCTTC. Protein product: CASSLALGYGYTF.